This T cell receptor (beta chain) derives from a study of CD8+CD57+ T cells in acquired aplastic anemia (dated by TCRdb to the late 2010s). Broadly, across the study: DNA extracted from sorted CD4+ and CD8+ cells had a mean of approximately 3.5 ug, with a range of about 0.19 to 27.4 ug. CD8+CD57+ expansion was defined as frequency above the mean frequency observed in healthy subjects.

Results and caveats for the whole study, not just this receptor: Around 30 CD8+ CDR3 sequences were shared between patients and controls but appeared highly expressed in patients and within their immunodominant clones. CD8+ Simpson's diversity did not differ significantly between patients and healthy controls (P=0.060).

The patients picked for sequencing were ones in whom flow cytometry had shown an expansion of CD8+CD57+ cells. Severe acquired aplastic anemia was diagnosed in all patients according to International Study of Aplastic Anemia and Agranulocytosis and Camitta criteria. No patient had received any therapy when blood was sampled. In this study, sorted CD4+ and CD8+ T cells from the blood of healthy subjects and of severe aplastic anemia patients had their TCR repertoires deep-sequenced. Patients were enrolled in the USA under clinicaltrials.gov protocols 00001620, 01623167, 00001397, 00071045, 00081523 and 00961064. Ficoll-Paque density gradient centrifugation was used to isolate peripheral blood mononuclear cells. Before DNA was extracted, CD4+ and CD8+ T cells were sorted using either FACS or magnetic beads. A remark on this clonotype: The antigen this receptor binds is unknown. The record has no base qualities; no much larger clone is one base away.

Inclusive of the bounding cysteine and phenylalanine, the CDR3 is 15 residues long. Only the CDR3 portion is preserved as DNA: 45 bases, with reading frame beginning at the first base. V is pruned by 5 bases and J by 3 bases, leaving 9 bases of the junction without a gene match. The germline V gene gives CDR1 as ENHRY and CDR2 as SYGVKD. TCR beta VDJ combination and CDR3 sequence profiling used genomic DNA as the template. An Illumina HiSeq 2000 was the platform used for TCR repertoire sequencing. The paper's data handling went like this. Repertoires were assessed using TRBV/TRBJ rearrangement plots, CDR3 size and DJ length profiles, and Simpson's diversity index. The most abundant DNA sequence in the deep sequencing data was defined as the immunodominant clone. CDR3 amino acid sequences were checked for sharing between subjects and were compared against published repertoires and the VDJdb database. TCRdb applied fastp at Q25 and MiXCR to the public reads, then kept only in-frame beta chains. Rows with a matching CDR3 protein are joined into one entry that keeps the most common DNA and genes. The V and J calls and clone size are TCRdb's, not the authors'. The sample includes more than 150,000 distinct CDR3 sequences, with more than 45% observed a single time. Around 9.7% of the sample is taken by the ten largest.

The sequenced sample consisted of sorted CD4+, CD8+, or CD8+CD57+ T cells (not recorded which) from PBMCs. This TCR was sampled from a human donor with aplastic anemia. The rearrangement joined TRBV10-3 to TRBJ2-5; a stretch of 7 junction bases matches TRBD1. The nucleotide sequence is TGTGCCATCAGTCCGGGACAGAGGCCAGAAGAGACCCAGTACTTC. Its translation is CAISPGQRPEETQYF.